The text below deals with one T cell receptor (beta chain). The data were obtained in a study of blood T cell repertoires in COVID-19. Study background: Nucleic acid was either cDNA or gDNA, and it came from T cells, B-cell-depleted T cells, or PBMCs.

Trimming removed 4 bases from V and 7 bases from J; junction bases left unmatched: 5. CDR1 is SGHTA and CDR2 is FQGNSA in the germline V gene. The CDR3 has 14 amino acids. Authors' processing steps: Nucleated cell counts were estimated from reference gene primer amplification. Sequencing was performed with immunoSEQ multiplex PCR; in TCRdb, only in-frame clones are kept and a portion is missing. V and J calls and clone size are those listed in that table; D and trimming were worked out from the DNA. The table records roughly 300,000 clones, around 86% of them present only once. The chain carries TRBV7-2 and TRBJ2-1; 9 nucleotides line up with TRBD2. The sample comprised peripheral blood. The TCR originated in an older woman with active or convalescent COVID-19. The CDR3 reads CASSSTSGRNEQFF. The CDR3 DNA is TGTGCCAGCAGCTCGACGAGCGGGAGGAATGAGCAGTTCTTC.